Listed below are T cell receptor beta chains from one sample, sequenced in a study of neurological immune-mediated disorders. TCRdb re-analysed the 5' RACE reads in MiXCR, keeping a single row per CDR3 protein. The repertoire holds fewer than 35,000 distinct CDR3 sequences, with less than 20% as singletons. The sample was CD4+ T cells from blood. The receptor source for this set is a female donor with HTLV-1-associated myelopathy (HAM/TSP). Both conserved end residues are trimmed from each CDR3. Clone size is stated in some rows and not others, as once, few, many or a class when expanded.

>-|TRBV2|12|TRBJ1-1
ASSSGTENTEAF
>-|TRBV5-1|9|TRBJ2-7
ASSWGQEQY
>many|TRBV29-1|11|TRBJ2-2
SGGTANTGELF
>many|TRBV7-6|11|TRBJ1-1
ASSARGNTEAF
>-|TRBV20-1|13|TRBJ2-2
SARPTGTWPGELF
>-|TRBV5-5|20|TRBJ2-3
ASSFYICSATSGGISTDTQY
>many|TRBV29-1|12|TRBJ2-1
SVGLYGIYNEQF
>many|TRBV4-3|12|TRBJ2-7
ASSQDQGVYEQY
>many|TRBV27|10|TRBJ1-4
ASSLNGEKLF
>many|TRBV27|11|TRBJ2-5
ASSPSWGETQY
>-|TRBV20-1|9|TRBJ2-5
SARDQETQY
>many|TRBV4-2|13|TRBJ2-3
ASSQYRMGTDTQY
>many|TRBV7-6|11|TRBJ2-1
ASSSGLATEQF
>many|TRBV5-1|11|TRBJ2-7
ASSRDRGYEQY
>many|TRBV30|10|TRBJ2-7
AWNRPLGEQY
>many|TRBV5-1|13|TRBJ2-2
ASRGQGAGAGELF
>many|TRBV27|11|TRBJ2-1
ASSRNSGTPQF
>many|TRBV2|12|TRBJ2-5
ASSADRGFETQY
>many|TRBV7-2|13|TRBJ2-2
ASTNRAGGTRELF
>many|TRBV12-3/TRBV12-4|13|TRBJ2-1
ASSSGLAAYNEQF
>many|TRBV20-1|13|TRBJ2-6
SASGHLSGANVLT
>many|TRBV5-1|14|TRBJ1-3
ASSLAAAGDGNTIY
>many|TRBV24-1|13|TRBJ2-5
ATSYGTGALETQY
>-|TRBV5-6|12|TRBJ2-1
ASSLEGPYNEQF
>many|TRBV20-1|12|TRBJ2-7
SAMGLAGGGEQY
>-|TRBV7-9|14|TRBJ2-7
ASSHYWAGEIYEQY
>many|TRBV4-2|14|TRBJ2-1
ASSQAAGQAYNEQF
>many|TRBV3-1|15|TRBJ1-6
ASSQDWQVRGDSPLH
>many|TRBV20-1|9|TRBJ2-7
SASDSYEQY
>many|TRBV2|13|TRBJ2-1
ASSVGTSYDNEQF
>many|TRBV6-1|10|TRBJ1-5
ASRAGGQPQH
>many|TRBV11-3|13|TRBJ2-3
ASSLGGASTDTQY
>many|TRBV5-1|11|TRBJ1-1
ASSLEADTEAF
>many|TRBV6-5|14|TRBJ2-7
ASRPPGPRALYEQY
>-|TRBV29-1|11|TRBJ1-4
SAAGQRNEKLF
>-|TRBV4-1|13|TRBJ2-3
ASSQESGGADTQY
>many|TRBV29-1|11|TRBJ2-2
SVGDWNTGELF
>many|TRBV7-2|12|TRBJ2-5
ASSLITGGETQY
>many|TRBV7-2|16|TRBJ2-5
ASSSGLAGDEYQETQY
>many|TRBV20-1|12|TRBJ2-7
SATPGQGFGEQY